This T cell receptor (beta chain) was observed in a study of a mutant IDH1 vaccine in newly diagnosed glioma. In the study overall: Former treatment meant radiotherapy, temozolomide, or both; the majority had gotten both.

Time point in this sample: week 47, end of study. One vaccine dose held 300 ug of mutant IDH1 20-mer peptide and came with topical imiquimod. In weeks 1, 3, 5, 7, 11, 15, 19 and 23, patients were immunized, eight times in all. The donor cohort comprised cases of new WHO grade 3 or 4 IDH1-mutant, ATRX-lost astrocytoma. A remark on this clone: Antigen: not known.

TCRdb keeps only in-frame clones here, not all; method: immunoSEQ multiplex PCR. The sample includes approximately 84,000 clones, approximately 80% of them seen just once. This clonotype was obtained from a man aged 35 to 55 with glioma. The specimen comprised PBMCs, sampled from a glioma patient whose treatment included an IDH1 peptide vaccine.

The CDR3 reads CASSLAETQYF. For the CDR3, the DNA is TGTGCCAGCAGCTTGGCGGAGACCCAGTACTTC. This rearrangement joins TRBV5-6 to TRBJ2-5; D gene ambiguous. V was trimmed by 0 bases and J by 5 bases, leaving 2 bases between them. In germline, CDR1 is SGHDT, CDR2 YYEEEE. CDR3 length equals 11 residues. The complete variable domain, with remaining parts taken from reference TRBV5-6 and TRBJ2-5, reads DAGVTQSPTHLIKTRGQQVTLRCSPKSGHDTVSWYQQALGQGPQFIFQYYEEEERQRGNFPDRFSGHQFPNYSSELNVNALLLGDSALYLCASSLAETQYFGPGTRLLVL.